This T cell receptor beta chain was recovered during a study of glioma-infiltrating T cells after dendritic cell vaccination (dated by TCRdb to about 2016). Study-wide context: The cohort included around 15 glioblastoma patients drawn from Phase I and II dendritic cell vaccination trials, of whom 9 were newly diagnosed and 6 had recurrent disease. Autologous tumor lysate-pulsed dendritic cell vaccination was administered to the patients between the early 2000s and the early 2010s. To make the vaccine, monocyte-derived dendritic cells were cultured for 7 to 8 days with IL-4 and GM-CSF and then pulsed overnight with autologous tumor lysate. Patients received three intradermal dendritic cell vaccine injections at biweekly intervals in the arm below the axilla. In glioblastoma patients vaccinated with dendritic cells, deep sequencing of TCR beta CDR3 regions served to measure tumor-infiltrating lymphocyte content and to compare repertoires between tumor and blood. Survival after dendritic cell vaccination was correlated with TCR sequencing metrics, including TIL content and tumor-blood repertoire overlap.

To be selected, patients needed enough residual fresh-frozen tumor tissue and more than two years of available survival data. Although molecular status otherwise differed among the glioblastoma patients, no patient had an isocitrate dehydrogenase mutation. PBMC collection took place before vaccination, two weeks after the third vaccination, and at tumor progression if progression occurred. The Qiagen DNeasy Blood extraction Kit was used for extraction of genomic DNA. The immunoSEQ assay amplified TCRB CDR3 regions from roughly 2.1 micrograms of genomic DNA, or from all available DNA when less than that amount was available. For multiplex PCR, 60 forward primers for TCR V beta segments and 13 reverse primers for J beta segments were used. To estimate reads per starting template, synthetic control templates were spiked into each sample at limiting dilution. Reads of 87 bp were generated by sequencing on the Illumina HiSeq System. As for the authors' bioinformatics: PCR and sequencing errors were removed by a nearest neighbor algorithm that merged closely related sequences. TCR overlap was defined as the percentage of unique tumor TCR beta sequences that were also found in the peripheral blood of the same patient. TCRdb's version of the immuneACCESS table is confined to in-frame rearrangements and falls short of the full clone set. An unresolved V gene accounts for under half of the shortfall where checked; the remainder is of unknown origin. The D gene and trimming were derived from the DNA, and the V and J assignments and clone size from that table. The sample contains tens of thousands of clones, roughly four fifths of them found a single time. The top ten constitute 2% to 2.5% of the sample.

Reading the germline V gene gives CDR1 SGHRS and CDR2 YFSETQ. The junction shows trimming of 3 bases on V and 0 bases on J, and the gene matches do not reach 7 bases of it. The CDR3 measures 16 amino acids from cysteine to phenylalanine. Only the CDR3 DNA stays, 48 bases, in frame from base 1. This clone was counted only a few times. There is no known antigen for this receptor. Base quality data are lacking; no much larger clone is found one base away. Broader findings and caveats from the paper: Longer time to progression and overall survival after dendritic cell vaccination were predicted by higher estimated pretreatment TIL content. TCR clonality showed no direct relationship with survival, which suggests that a diverse polyclonal response may matter. The three-group TCR overlap response model was described as speculative and requiring prospective validation. The cohort was small and heterogeneous, few patients had complete blood and tumor sets, and even fewer had initial-recurrent tumor pairs.

This specimen was blood, taken before dendritic cell vaccination. The clonotype comes from a human donor with glioblastoma. Here the chain combines TRBV5-1 and TRBJ2-7, with 9 middle bases fitting TRBD2. The CDR3 protein sequence reads: CASSWTLAGPSYEQYF. Here is the DNA: TGCGCCAGCAGCTGGACCCTAGCGGGGCCCTCCTACGAGCAGTACTTC.